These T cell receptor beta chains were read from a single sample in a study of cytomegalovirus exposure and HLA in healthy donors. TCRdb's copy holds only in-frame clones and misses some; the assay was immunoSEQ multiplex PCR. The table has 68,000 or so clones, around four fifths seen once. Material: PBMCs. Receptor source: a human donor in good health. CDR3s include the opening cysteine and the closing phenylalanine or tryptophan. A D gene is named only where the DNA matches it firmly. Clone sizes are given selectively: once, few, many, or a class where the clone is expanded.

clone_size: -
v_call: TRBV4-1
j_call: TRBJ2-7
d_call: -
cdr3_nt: TGCGCCAGCAGCCAAACCTACGGCGGGGACGGCCCGTACTACGAGCAGTACTTC
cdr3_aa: CASSQTYGGDGPYYEQYF

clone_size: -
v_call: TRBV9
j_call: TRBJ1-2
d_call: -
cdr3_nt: TGTGCCAGCAGCGTAGAGGAGACGCTCGAATTC
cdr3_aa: CASSVEETLEF

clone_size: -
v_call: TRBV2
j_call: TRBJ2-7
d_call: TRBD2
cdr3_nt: TGTGCCAGCAGCGTGGGGGGGGAGCAGTACTTC
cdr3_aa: CASSVGGEQYF

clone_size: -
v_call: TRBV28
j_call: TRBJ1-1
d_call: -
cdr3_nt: TGTGCCACCTTTTGGAGGAACACTGAAGCTTTCTTT
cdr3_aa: CATFWRNTEAFF

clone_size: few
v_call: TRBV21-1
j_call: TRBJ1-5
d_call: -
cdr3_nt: TGTGCCAGCAGCAAAAGGGGGGGACAGGGGGCATATAATCAGCCCCAGCATTTT
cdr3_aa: CASSKRGGQGAYNQPQHF

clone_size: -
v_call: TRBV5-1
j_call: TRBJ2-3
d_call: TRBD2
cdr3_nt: TGCGCCAGCAGCATGAAGCGGGGGGGCACAGATACGCAGTATTTT
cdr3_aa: CASSMKRGGTDTQYF

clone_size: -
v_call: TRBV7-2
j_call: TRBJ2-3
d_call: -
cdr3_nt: TGTGCCAGCAGCTTTGTCGGGGAGGCAGATACGCAGTATTTT
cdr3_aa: CASSFVGEADTQYF

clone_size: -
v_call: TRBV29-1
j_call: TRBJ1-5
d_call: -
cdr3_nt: TGCAGCGGGGTTTTGGGCCTCTCCCCAGGACAGCCCCAGCATTTT
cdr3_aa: CSGVLGLSPGQPQHF

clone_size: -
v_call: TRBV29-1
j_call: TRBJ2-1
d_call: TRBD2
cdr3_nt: TGCAGCCCCCGGGGGGGGTGGAATGAGCAGTTCTTC
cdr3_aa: CSPRGGWNEQFF

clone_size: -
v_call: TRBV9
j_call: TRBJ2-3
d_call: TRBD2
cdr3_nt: TGTGCCAGCAGCTTTCGACTAGCGGGGGGGCCAGATACGCAGTATTTT
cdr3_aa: CASSFRLAGGPDTQYF

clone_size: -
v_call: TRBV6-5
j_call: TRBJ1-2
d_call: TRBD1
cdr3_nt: TGTGCCAGCAGTTACTCGAGAGGGGGCTCTGGCTACACCTTC
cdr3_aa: CASSYSRGGSGYTF

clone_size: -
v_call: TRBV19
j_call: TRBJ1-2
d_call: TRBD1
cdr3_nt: TGTGCCAGTAGTATGGGGGACAGGGGTCTCTATGGCTACACCTTC
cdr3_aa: CASSMGDRGLYGYTF

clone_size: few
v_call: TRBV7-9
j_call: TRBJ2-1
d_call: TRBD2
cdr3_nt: TGTGCCAGCAGCATTAGCGGGGGCTCCTACAATGAGCAGTTCTTC
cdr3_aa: CASSISGGSYNEQFF

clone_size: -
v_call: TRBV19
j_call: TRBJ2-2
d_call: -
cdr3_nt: TGTGCCAGTAGTATTTTAGGACAAACCGGGGAGCTGTTTTTT
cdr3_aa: CASSILGQTGELFF

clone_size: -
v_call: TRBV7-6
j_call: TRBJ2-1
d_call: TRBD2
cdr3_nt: TGTGCCAGCAGCCGACTAGCGGGGGGTACGAGTTCCTACAATGAGCAGTTCTTC
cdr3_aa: CASSRLAGGTSSYNEQFF

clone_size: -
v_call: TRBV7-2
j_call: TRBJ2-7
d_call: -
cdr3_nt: TGTGCCAGCAGCTTAACCGGGTCCTCCTACGAGCAGTACTTC
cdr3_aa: CASSLTGSSYEQYF

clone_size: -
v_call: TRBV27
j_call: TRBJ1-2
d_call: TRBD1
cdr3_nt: TGTGCCAGCAGTCCCCGTGAGACAGGGGGTGGCTACACCTTC
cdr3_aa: CASSPRETGGGYTF

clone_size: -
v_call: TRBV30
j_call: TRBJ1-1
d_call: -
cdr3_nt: TGTGCCTGGAGTGGGGTGGGGCGAGGACACACTGAAGCTTTCTTT
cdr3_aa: CAWSGVGRGHTEAFF

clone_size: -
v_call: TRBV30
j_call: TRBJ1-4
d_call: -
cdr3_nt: TGTGCCTGTGGGGACATCGGGAAACTGTTTTTT
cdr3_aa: CACGDIGKLFF

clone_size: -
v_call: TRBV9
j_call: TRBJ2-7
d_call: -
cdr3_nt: TGTGCCAGCAGCGCAACGCTAGGGGTTTACGAGCAGTACTTC
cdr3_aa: CASSATLGVYEQYF

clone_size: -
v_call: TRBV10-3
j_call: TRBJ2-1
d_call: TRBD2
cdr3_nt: TGTGCCATCAGTGAAAGTCTAGCGGGGTACAATGAGCAGTTCTTC
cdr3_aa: CAISESLAGYNEQFF

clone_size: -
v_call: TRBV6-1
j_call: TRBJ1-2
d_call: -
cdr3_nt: TGTGCCAGCAGTGAAGCAGGGGCGCGGGGCTACACCTTC
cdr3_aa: CASSEAGARGYTF

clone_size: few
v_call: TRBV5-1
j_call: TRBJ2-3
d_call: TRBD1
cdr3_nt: TGCGCCAGCAGGACAGGGGCCCGCACAGATACGCAGTATTTT
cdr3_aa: CASRTGARTDTQYF

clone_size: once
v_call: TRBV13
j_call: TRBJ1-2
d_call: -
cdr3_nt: TGTGCCAGCAGCTTAGACTTTTCAGGGGAAGGCTACACCTTC
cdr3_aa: CASSLDFSGEGYTF

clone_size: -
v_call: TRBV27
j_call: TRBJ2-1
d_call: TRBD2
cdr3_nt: TGTGCCAGCAGTCCCCGACTAGCGGGGGGGAGCGGGAATGAGCAGTTCTTC
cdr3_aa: CASSPRLAGGSGNEQFF

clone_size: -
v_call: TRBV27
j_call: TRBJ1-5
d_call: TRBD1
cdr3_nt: TGTGCCAGCTCTGACAGGGGCGGGCAGCCCCAGCATTTT
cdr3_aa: CASSDRGGQPQHF

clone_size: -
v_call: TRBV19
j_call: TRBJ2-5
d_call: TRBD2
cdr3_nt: TGTGCCAGTAGTATAGAAGCCGGGGGGGCAGAGACCCAGTACTTC
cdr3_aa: CASSIEAGGAETQYF

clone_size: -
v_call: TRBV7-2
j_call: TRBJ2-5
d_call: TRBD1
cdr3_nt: TGTGCCAGCAGCCCAGGACAGGTACAAGAGACCCAGTACTTC
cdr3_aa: CASSPGQVQETQYF

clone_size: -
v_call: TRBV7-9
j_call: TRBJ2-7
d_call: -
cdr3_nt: TGTGCCAGCAGCTTAACGGGAGAGCAGTACTTC
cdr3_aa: CASSLTGEQYF

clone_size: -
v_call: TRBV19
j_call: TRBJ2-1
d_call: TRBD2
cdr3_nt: TGTGCCAGTAGTATAGGAACGGCTACTCGGGGGGAGTTCTTC
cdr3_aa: CASSIGTATRGEFF

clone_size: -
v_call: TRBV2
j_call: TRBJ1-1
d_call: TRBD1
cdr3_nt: TGTGCCAGCAGCGGACAGGGGGCGAACACTGAAGCTTTCTTT
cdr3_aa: CASSGQGANTEAFF

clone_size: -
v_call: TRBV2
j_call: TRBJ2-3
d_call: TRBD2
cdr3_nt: TGTGCCAGCAGCCTCGGACTAGCTTTGACAGATACGCAGTATTTT
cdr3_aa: CASSLGLALTDTQYF

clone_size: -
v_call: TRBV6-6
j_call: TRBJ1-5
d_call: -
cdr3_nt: TGTGCCAGCAGTTACATGGGGGCTAGCAATCAGCCCCAGCATTTT
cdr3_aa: CASSYMGASNQPQHF

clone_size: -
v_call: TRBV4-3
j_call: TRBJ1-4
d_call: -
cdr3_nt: TGCGCCAGCAGCCAAGATAGCCTTGGTGGCCTGGATGGTGAAAAACTGTTTTTT
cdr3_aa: CASSQDSLGGLDGEKLFF

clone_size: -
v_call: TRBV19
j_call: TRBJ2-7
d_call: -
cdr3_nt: TGTGCCAGTAGCCCGAATCCCCTAAACTACGAGCAGTACTTC
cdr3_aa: CASSPNPLNYEQYF

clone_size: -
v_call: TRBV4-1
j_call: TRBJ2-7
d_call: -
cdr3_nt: TGCGCCAGCAGCCAACAGGACAGCTACGAGCAGTACTTC
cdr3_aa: CASSQQDSYEQYF

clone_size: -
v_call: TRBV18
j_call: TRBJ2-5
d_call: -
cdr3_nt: TGTGCCAGCTCACCACTCTCGGGGTTTGGGGAGACCCAGTACTTC
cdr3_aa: CASSPLSGFGETQYF

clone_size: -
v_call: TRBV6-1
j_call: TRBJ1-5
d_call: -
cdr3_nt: TGTGCCAGCAGATGGACAGCCGATAGCAATCAGCCCCAGCATTTT
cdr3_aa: CASRWTADSNQPQHF